Following are 3 T cell receptor beta chains from one sample sequenced in a study of control samples from healthy donors and cancer patients. Assay used: immunoSEQ multiplex PCR; TCRdb lists only in-frame clones, some missing. The sample holds about 69,000 clones, roughly 80% seen once. What was sequenced was PBMCs. The receptors originated from a woman between 50 and 59 years old with lung cancer.

The rearrangement uses TRBV5-4 and TRBJ2-1; the D is unclear. CDR3 length: 13 residues. Germline V gene sequence: CDR1 SGHNT, CDR2 YYREEE (reference sequence). V was clipped by 2 bases and J by 2 bases, with 5 bases between them. The CDR3 loop is CASSFGTYNEQFF. The CDR3 DNA sequence: TGTGCCAGCAGCTTTGGGACCTACAATGAGCAGTTCTTC. Filled out from reference TRBV5-4 and TRBJ2-1, the complete variable domain reads ETGVTQSPTHLIKTRGQQVTLRCSSQSGHNTVSWYQQALGQGPQFIFQYYREEENGRGNFPPRFSGLQFPNYSSELNVNALELDDSALYLCASSFGTYNEQFFGPGTRLTVL.

J is TRBJ1-1 and V is TRBV6-1; D ambiguous. Trimming removed 3 bases at V and 0 bases at J, with 11 bases between. Germline V CDR1 and CDR2: MNHNS, SASEGT. The CDR3 loop spans 15 amino acids. The CDR3 coding sequence is TGTGCCAGCAGTGAGCGGCTAACTATGAACACTGAAGCTTTCTTT. Residues: CASSERLTMNTEAFF.

The chain employs TRBV30 and TRBJ1-6, with D tentatively TRBD1 (6 bases). The germline gives CDR1 GTSNPN, CDR2 SVGIG (reference sequence). CDR3 length: 12 amino acids. V lost 5 bases to trimming and J lost 7 bases, with 9 bases between them. The CDR3 is CAWGQQNSPLHF. The CDR3 coding sequence is TGTGCCTGGGGACAGCAAAATTCACCCCTCCACTTT.